These 25 T cell receptor beta chains originate from one sample sequenced in a study of cytomegalovirus exposure and HLA in healthy donors. Using immunoSEQ multiplex PCR, the repertoire was profiled, and TCRdb retains in-frame clones only, with some absent. The data hold some 150,000 clones, with more than 70% observed a single time. Material for sequencing was PBMCs. These receptors came from a man in his late teens or twenties in good health and CMV-seronegative.

This sequence joins TRBV27 and TRBJ2-7; 10 bases agree with TRBD2. The J segment lost 7 bases and the V segment lost 1 base, leaving 13 bases of the junction unmatched. This CDR3 is built from 17 residues. Germline CDR1 MNHEY, CDR2 SMNVEV (reference sequence). CDR3 protein: CASSLLSGREQLQEQYF. The CDR3 DNA sequence: TGTGCCAGCAGTTTATTAAGCGGGAGGGAGCAGCTACAAGAGCAGTACTTC.

The chain links TRBV7-9 to TRBJ2-3; TRBD1 agrees at 11 bases. This CDR3 spans 18 amino acids. The V gene's germline CDR1 is SEHNR and CDR2 FQNEAQ (reference sequence). J gave up 3 bases and V 2 bases, and 10 bases lay outside the gene matches. CDR3 in DNA: TGTGCCAGCAGCTTACGACCGGGACAGGGGGAAAGGACAGATACGCAGTATTTT. This encodes CASSLRPGQGERTDTQYF.

The chain has TRBV11-2 and TRBJ2-1; D might be TRBD2 (5 bases). CDR3 length: 16 amino acids. Looked up from germline, CDR1 is SGHAT and CDR2 is FQNNGV. Deletions cut 1 base from V and 0 bases from J, with 10 bases between. The CDR3 loop is CASSLGPGNSYNEQFF. CDR3 bases: TGTGCCAGCAGCTTAGGTCCGGGAAACTCCTACAATGAGCAGTTCTTC.

CDR3 sequence: CASSLAGGDGYTF. Here the CDR3 DNA reads TGCGCCAGCAGCTTGGCAGGGGGCGATGGCTACACCTTC. This rearrangement joins TRBV5-1 to TRBJ1-2; TRBD1 matches at 8 bases. The CDR3 covers 13 residues. Losses at the gene ends were 0 bases for V and 6 bases for J; bases not matched to a gene: 1. Looked up from germline, CDR1 is SGHRS and CDR2 is YFSETQ.

The chain employs TRBV13 and TRBJ2-5; 8 bases agree with TRBD2. The V and J ends lost 4 bases and 2 bases, in that order; junction bases with no gene match: 9. The CDR3 covers 16 residues. CDR1 is PRHDT and CDR2 is FYEKMQ in the germline V gene (reference sequence). The CDR3 DNA reads TGTGCCAGCAGCTCCCTTCGACTAGCGCCTCAAGAGACCCAGTACTTC. Translated: CASSSLRLAPQETQYF. Based on the CDR3 plus reference TRBV13 and TRBJ2-5, the full variable domain is AAGVIQSPRHLIKEKRETATLKCYPIPRHDTVYWYQQGPGQDPQFLISFYEKMQSDKGSIPDRFSAQQFSDYHSELNMSSLELGDSALYFCASSSLRLAPQETQYFGPGTRLLVL.

This clone was seen a handful of times. This chain joins TRBV5-6 and TRBJ2-7, with 8 bases matching TRBD1. The germline V gene encodes CDR1 SGHDT and CDR2 YYEEEE. Germline trimming cut 4 bases from V and 6 bases from J; bases unmatched to any gene: 6. This CDR3 region has 13 residues. In DNA, the CDR3 is TGTGCCAGCAGCCAGGGGACAGGCCGCGAGCAGTACGTC. Protein sequence: CASSQGTGREQYV.

The V call is TRBV5-1, the J call TRBJ2-5; maybe TRBD2 (6 bases). V was clipped by 6 bases and J by 5 bases, with 11 bases between them. CDR3 length: 12 amino acids. The V gene's germline CDR1 is SGHRS and CDR2 YFSETQ. The CDR3 DNA reads TGCGCCAGCAACTCGGGAGATGAGACCCAGTACTTC. Residues: CASNSGDETQYF.

The rearrangement uses TRBV6-1 and TRBJ2-7, with D possibly being TRBD1 (5 bases). This CDR3 is built from 12 residues. In germline, CDR1 is MNHNS, CDR2 SASEGT. Deletions cut 4 bases from V and 4 bases from J, with 8 bases between. DNA of the CDR3: TGTGCCAGCAGTGGGACATCTTACGAGCAGTACGTC. Protein: CASSGTSYEQYV.

V and J are TRBV28 and TRBJ1-2, with D unclear. The CDR3 runs 11 residues. CDR1 and CDR2 (germline): MDHEN, SYDVKM. V lost 10 bases to trimming and J lost 9 bases, with 15 bases between them. Written as DNA, the CDR3 is TGTGCCAACTCGGTAGGGAGAAGCTACACCTTC. It codes for CANSVGRSYTF.

CDR3 amino acids: CASNRQGYNEQFF. CDR3 sequence (DNA): TGTGCCAGCAACCGACAGGGATACAATGAGCAGTTCTTC. The chain couples TRBV6-6 to TRBJ2-1; 7 bases agree with TRBD1. Losses at the gene ends were 7 bases for V and 4 bases for J; bases not matched to a gene: 4. Per the germline V gene, CDR1 is MNHNY and CDR2 is SVGAGI (reference sequence). This CDR3 is 13 amino acids long.

The chain couples TRBV14 to TRBJ1-1, with a weak D call TRBD1 (6 bases). V gave up 5 bases and J gave up 2 bases, with 12 bases separating them. CDR3 length: 14 amino acids. Germline CDR1 SGHDN, CDR2 FVKESK. The CDR3 is CASSSSGVNTEAFF. In DNA, the CDR3 is TGTGCCAGCAGCTCCTCAGGGGTAAACACTGAAGCTTTCTTT.

This clone has just one count. The genes are TRBV5-6 and TRBJ2-1; TRBD2 matches at 14 bases. This CDR3 contains 15 residues. The ends lost 4 bases at V and 7 bases at J; junction bases unmatched: 4. CDR1 is SGHDT, CDR2 YYEEEE, per germline. CDR3 sequence (DNA): TGTGCCAGCAGCGGTGGGACTAGCGGGGGTAATGAGCAGTTCTTC. It yields the protein CASSGGTSGGNEQFF. Supplemented by reference TRBV5-6 and TRBJ2-1, the full variable domain reads DAGVTQSPTHLIKTRGQQVTLRCSPKSGHDTVSWYQQALGQGPQFIFQYYEEEERQRGNFPDRFSGHQFPNYSSELNVNALLLGDSALYLCASSGGTSGGNEQFFGPGTRLTVL.

This chain links TRBV25-1 with TRBJ2-7, with 10 bases fitting TRBD1. Unmatched junction bases numbered 1, after V lost 3 bases and J lost 2 bases. The CDR3 contains 14 residues. Per the germline V gene, CDR1 is MGHDK and CDR2 is SYGVNS. CDR3 sequence: CASSEGTGAYEQYF. CDR3 DNA: TGTGCCAGCAGTGAGGGGACAGGGGCCTACGAGCAGTACTTC.

CDR3 region: CASSLEGGDYEQYF. The CDR3 DNA is TGTGCCAGCAGCTTAGAAGGAGGGGACTACGAGCAGTACTTC. V and J are TRBV7-2 and TRBJ2-7; the D gene is possibly TRBD2 (6 bases). The germline V gene has CDR1 SGHTA and CDR2 FQGNSA. CDR3 length: 14 residues. Deletions cut 1 base from V and 3 bases from J, with 10 bases between.

The rearrangement uses TRBV4-2 and TRBJ1-1; possible D gene TRBD1, 6 bases. The CDR3 runs 18 residues. Trimming removed 0 bases from V and 9 bases from J, with 26 bases in between. Germline CDR1 is LGHNA and CDR2 is YNFKEQ. The CDR3 DNA reads TGTGCCAGCAGCCAAGATGATCGGGGGGGCCATCTAGGACTGAAAGCTTTCTTT. It yields the protein CASSQDDRGGHLGLKAFF.

The V call is TRBV18, the J call TRBJ2-1, with 10 bases that match TRBD2. Trimming took 10 bases from V and 5 from J; bases not matched to a gene: 20. In germline, CDR1 is KGHSH, CDR2 LQKENI. The CDR3 has 18 amino acids. CDR3 sequence reads: CATKLAGREVSRDNEQFF. CDR3 DNA sequence: TGTGCCACCAAACTAGCGGGAAGAGAGGTTTCGCGGGACAATGAGCAGTTCTTC.

V usage is TRBV18 and J usage is TRBJ2-7, with D maybe TRBD1 (5 bases). Trimming left V 1 base short and J 7 bases short, with 11 bases between. Looked up from germline, CDR1 is KGHSH and CDR2 is LQKENI. There are 13 residues in the CDR3. For the CDR3, the DNA is TGTGCCAGCTCACCACGGGGTCAGGGTGAGCAGTACTTC. It yields the protein CASSPRGQGEQYF.

CDR3 amino acids: CASTRTGIMNTEAFF. CDR3 nucleotide sequence: TGTGCCAGCACCCGAACAGGGATCATGAACACTGAAGCTTTCTTT. The V and J genes are TRBV6-5 and TRBJ1-1; D perhaps matches TRBD1 (6 bases). Germline CDR1 reads MNHEY; CDR2 reads SVGAGI. Trimming removed 7 bases at V and 0 bases at J, with 15 bases between. There are 15 residues in the CDR3.

The V call is TRBV28, the J call TRBJ2-4, with TRBD2 as a possible D gene (5 bases). Germline V lookup: CDR1 MDHEN, CDR2 SYDVKM. Trimming took 5 bases from V and 1 from J, leaving 15 bases between them. This CDR3 region has 16 residues. The CDR3 DNA reads as TGTGCCAGCAGTAACTCGGGGTCCAGGGCCAAAAACATTCAGTACTTC. Translated: CASSNSGSRAKNIQYF.

The J gene is TRBJ1-5, the V gene TRBV7-9, with D possibly being TRBD1 (5 bases). Germline V gene sequence: CDR1 SEHNR, CDR2 FQNEAQ (reference sequence). The CDR3 extends over 14 amino acids. V lost 7 bases, J lost 4 bases, and 14 bases lay in between. The CDR3: CASTTTGGNQPQHF. CDR3 sequence (DNA): TGTGCCAGCACAACAACCGGGGGAAATCAGCCCCAGCATTTT.

The chain combines TRBV11-2 with TRBJ2-1; 9 nucleotides match TRBD1. The CDR3 loop spans 16 amino acids. After removal of 5 bases from V and 0 bases from J, the junction contained 5 bases not matched to a gene. Germline CDR1 reads SGHAT; CDR2 reads FQNNGV. The CDR3 spells CASSTRQGGSYNEQFF. DNA for the CDR3: TGTGCCAGCAGCACACGACAGGGGGGCTCCTACAATGAGCAGTTCTTC.

For this clone: The same CDR3 can be traced to other DNA sequences in this sample. V and J are TRBV28 and TRBJ2-5; 8 nucleotides match TRBD1. The CDR3 totals 14 residues. In germline, CDR1 is MDHEN, CDR2 SYDVKM. V dropped 3 bases and J dropped 1; count of bases not matched to a gene: 1. CDR3 sequence (DNA): TGTGCCAGCAGTTTGGGGACAGGCCAAGAGACCCAGTACTTC. This codes for CASSLGTGQETQYF.

This chain uses TRBV28 with TRBJ1-5; tentative D call: TRBD1 (6 bases). There are 15 residues in the CDR3. Germline CDR1 and CDR2: MDHEN and SYDVKM. V shed 1 base and J shed 4 bases, with 11 bases lying between them. The CDR3 spells CASSLSGQSNQPQHF. The CDR3 DNA sequence: TGTGCCAGCAGTTTATCCGGACAGTCGAATCAGCCCCAGCATTTT.

CDR3 coding DNA: TGTGCCAGCAGCGTAGACCTAGCTGCATTCGATGAGCAGTTCTTC. This encodes CASSVDLAAFDEQFF. V and J are TRBV9 and TRBJ2-1; possibly TRBD2 for D (5 bases). Germline loops: CDR1 SGDLS, CDR2 YYNGEE. The CDR3 consists of 15 residues. V was shortened by 0 bases and J by 8 bases, with 15 bases between the two germline ends. Filled out from reference TRBV9 and TRBJ2-1, the complete variable domain reads DSGVTQTPKHLITATGQRVTLRCSPRSGDLSVYWYQQSLDQGLQFLIQYYNGEERAKGNILERFSAQQFPDLHSELNLSSLELGDSALYFCASSVDLAAFDEQFFGPGTRLTVL.

The chain carries TRBV9 and TRBJ2-4; D possibly corresponds to TRBD1 (5 bases). Per the germline V gene, CDR1 is SGDLS and CDR2 is YYNGEE. Trimming left V 3 bases short and J 1 base short, with 8 bases between. The CDR3 is 14 residues long. CDR3 sequence: CASSAGMAKNIQYF. The CDR3 bases are TGTGCCAGCAGCGCAGGGATGGCCAAAAACATTCAGTACTTC.